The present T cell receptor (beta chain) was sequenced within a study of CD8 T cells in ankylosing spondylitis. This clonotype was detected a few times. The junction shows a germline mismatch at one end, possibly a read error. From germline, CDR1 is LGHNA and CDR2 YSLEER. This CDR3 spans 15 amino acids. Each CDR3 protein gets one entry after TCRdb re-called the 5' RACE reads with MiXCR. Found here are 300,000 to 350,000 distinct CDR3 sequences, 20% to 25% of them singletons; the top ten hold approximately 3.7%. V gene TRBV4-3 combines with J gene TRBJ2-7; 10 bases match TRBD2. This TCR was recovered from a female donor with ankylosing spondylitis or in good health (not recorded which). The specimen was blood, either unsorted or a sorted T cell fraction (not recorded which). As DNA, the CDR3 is TGCGCCAGCAGCCCATACCTAGCGGGAGCGTACGAGCAGCACTTC. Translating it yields CASSPYLAGAYEQHF.